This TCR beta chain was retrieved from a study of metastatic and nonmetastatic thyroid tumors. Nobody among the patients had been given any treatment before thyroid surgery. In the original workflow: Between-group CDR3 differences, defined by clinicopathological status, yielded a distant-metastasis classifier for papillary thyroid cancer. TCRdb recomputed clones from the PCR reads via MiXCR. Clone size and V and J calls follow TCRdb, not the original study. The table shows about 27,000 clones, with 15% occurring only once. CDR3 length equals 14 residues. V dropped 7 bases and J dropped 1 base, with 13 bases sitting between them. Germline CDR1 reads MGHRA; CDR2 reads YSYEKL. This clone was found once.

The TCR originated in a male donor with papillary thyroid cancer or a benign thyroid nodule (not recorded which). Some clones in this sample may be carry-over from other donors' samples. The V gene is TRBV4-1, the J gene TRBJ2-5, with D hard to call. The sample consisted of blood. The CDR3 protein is CASTVQFGQETQYF. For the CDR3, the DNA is TGCGCCAGCACGGTACAGTTTGGCCAAGAGACCCAGTACTTC.